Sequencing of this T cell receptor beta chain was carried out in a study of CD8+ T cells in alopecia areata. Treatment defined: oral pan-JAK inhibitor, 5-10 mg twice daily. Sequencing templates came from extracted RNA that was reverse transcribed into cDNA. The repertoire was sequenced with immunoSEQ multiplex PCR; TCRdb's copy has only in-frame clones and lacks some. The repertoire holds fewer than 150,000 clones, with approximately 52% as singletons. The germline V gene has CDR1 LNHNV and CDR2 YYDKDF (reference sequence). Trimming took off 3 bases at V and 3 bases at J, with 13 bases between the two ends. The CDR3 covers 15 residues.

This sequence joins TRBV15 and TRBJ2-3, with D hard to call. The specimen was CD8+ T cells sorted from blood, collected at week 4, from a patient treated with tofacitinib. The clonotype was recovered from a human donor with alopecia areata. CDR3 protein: CATSRAAVGTDTQYF. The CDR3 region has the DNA TGTGCCACCAGCAGGGCCGCGGTGGGAACAGATACGCAGTATTTT.